The 26 T cell receptor beta chains below all came from one sample that was sequenced in a study of shared T cell receptors in the human thymus. The protocol was immunoSEQ multiplex PCR, while the TCRdb copy is restricted to in-frame clones and leaves out a portion. The sample consists of approximately 730,000 clones, 70% to 90% of them appearing once. The data were also submitted as part of a second study, on human thymus T cells.

Sequencing input: thymocytes. Receptor source: a girl under three years old with a congenital heart defect.

The chain couples TRBV6-6 to TRBJ2-1, with 11 bases aligning to TRBD2. This CDR3 is built from 15 residues. V dropped 4 bases and J dropped 8; count of bases not matched to a gene: 7. CDR1 and CDR2 (germline): MNHNY, SVGAGI (reference sequence). CDR3 DNA: TGTGCCAGCAGTTTAGCGGGGGGGTTTATCGATGAGCAGTTCTTC. Protein: CASSLAGGFIDEQFF.

This clone occurred once. In nucleotides, the CDR3 is TGTGCCAGCAGTCGCTACGGGACACTAAGCCTAGCCAAAAACATTCAGTACTTC. Translation: CASSRYGTLSLAKNIQYF. The rearrangement links TRBV28 to TRBJ2-4, with a weak D call TRBD1 (6 bases). V was clipped by 5 bases and J by 0 bases, with 20 bases between them. Germline-derived CDR1 and CDR2 are MDHEN and SYDVKM. CDR3 length: 18 residues.

CDR3: CASSLGRREGPDEQFF. DNA of the CDR3: TGTGCCAGCAGTTTGGGCCGTCGGGAGGGGCCAGATGAGCAGTTCTTC. The chain employs TRBV27 and TRBJ2-1; 8 nucleotides match TRBD2. The length of the CDR3 is 16 residues. Trimming took 3 bases from V and 8 from J; bases not matched to a gene: 12. In germline, CDR1 is MNHEY, CDR2 SMNVEV (reference sequence).

This clone was counted once. The chain employs TRBV5-1 and TRBJ2-1; 10 bases map to TRBD1. The CDR3 length is 14 residues. Germline V gives CDR1 SGHRS, CDR2 YFSETQ. The V gene end was trimmed by 4 bases and the J gene end by 7 bases; junction bases not matched to a gene: 5. In DNA, the CDR3 is TGCGCCAGCAGCGTCCGGGACAGGGGAAATGAGCAGTTCTTC. This sequence encodes CASSVRDRGNEQFF.

With respect to this clone: The same CDR3 also results from other DNA sequences found in this sample. The chain is built from TRBV5-1 and TRBJ2-7, with 9 bases aligning to TRBD1. The V gene's germline CDR1 is SGHRS and CDR2 YFSETQ. The CDR3 runs 14 residues. V was clipped by 3 bases and J by 4 bases; unmatched bases: 5. The CDR3 DNA sequence: TGCGCCAGCAGCTCACCGGGACAGGGATACGAGCAGTACTTC. It yields the protein CASSSPGQGYEQYF.

The V and J genes are TRBV28 and TRBJ1-2; 7 bases are shared with TRBD1. Per germline, CDR1 MDHEN and CDR2 SYDVKM. CDR3 size: 14 residues. After removal of 5 bases from V and 2 bases from J, the junction contained 5 bases not matched to a gene. CDR3 sequence reads: CASSRDSKNYGYTF. In DNA form, the CDR3 reads TGTGCCAGCAGTCGGGACAGTAAGAACTATGGCTACACCTTC.

This chain joins TRBV7-9 and TRBJ1-4, with D unresolved. The germline V gene has CDR1 SEHNR and CDR2 FQNEAQ (reference sequence). The CDR3 spans 17 residues. Deletions cut 2 bases from V and 8 bases from J, with 21 bases between. CDR3 DNA sequence: TGTGCCAGCAGCTTAATCCCCCTGGGCAGGTCACAAGAAAAACTGTTTTTT. Translating gives CASSLIPLGRSQEKLFF. The variable domain in full, with the rest retrieved from reference TRBV7-9 and TRBJ1-4, is DTGVSQNPRHKITKRGQNVTFRCDPISEHNRLYWYRQTLGQGPEFLTYFQNEAQLEKSRLLSDRFSAERPKGSFSTLEIQRTEQGDSAMYLCASSLIPLGRSQEKLFFGSGTQLSVL.

V gene TRBV25-1 combines with J gene TRBJ1-1; 7 bases align to TRBD1. The V and J ends lost 2 bases and 8 bases, in that order; junction bases with no gene match: 8. Germline assignment: CDR1 MGHDK and CDR2 SYGVNS. The CDR3 has 14 amino acids. The CDR3 DNA reads as TGTGCCAGCAGTGAAAGGGACAGCCGGGGCGAAGCTTTCTTT. This codes for CASSERDSRGEAFF. The variable domain in full, completed from reference TRBV25-1 and TRBJ1-1, reads EADIYQTPRYLVIGTGKKITLECSQTMGHDKMYWYQQDPGMELHLIHYSYGVNSTEKGDLSSESTVSRIRTEHFPLTLESARPSHTSQYLCASSERDSRGEAFFGQGTRLTVV.

The gene calls are TRBV14 and TRBJ2-7; 7 nucleotides agree with TRBD1. The CDR3 length is 16 residues. Germline loops: CDR1 SGHDN, CDR2 FVKESK. The V and J ends lost 3 bases and 4 bases, in that order; junction bases with no gene match: 12. The CDR3 reads CASSQEAGTDTYEQYF. The CDR3 DNA reads as TGTGCCAGCAGCCAGGAAGCCGGGACAGATACTTACGAGCAGTACTTC.

The rearrangement uses TRBV4-1 and TRBJ1-2; D not certain. CDR1 is MGHRA, CDR2 YSYEKL, per germline. The CDR3 covers 17 residues. V lost 4 bases and J 4 bases, leaving 22 bases between the germline ends. The CDR3 region is CASSPELRSPVSYGYTF. CDR3 DNA: TGCGCCAGCAGCCCAGAATTGAGGAGTCCCGTGTCCTATGGCTACACCTTC.

The chain has TRBV5-4 and TRBJ1-6; no clear D. The germline V gene encodes CDR1 SGHNT and CDR2 YYREEE (reference sequence). V lost 1 base, J lost 10 bases, and 24 bases lay in between. The CDR3 sequence is 18 residues long. The DNA of the CDR3 is TGTGCCAGCAGCTTGAGCGGAGGCCGGGCCCGCATCGGCTCACCCCTCCACTTT. Its protein product is CASSLSGGRARIGSPLHF.

The rearrangement uses TRBV27 and TRBJ2-5; D may be TRBD1 (5 bases). Trimming took off 5 bases at V and 4 bases at J, with 20 bases between the two ends. Per the germline V gene, CDR1 is MNHEY and CDR2 is SMNVEV (reference sequence). This CDR3 has 16 residues. CDR3 in amino acids: CASSPLERQRGETQYF. DNA of the CDR3: TGTGCCAGCAGTCCTCTTGAGAGACAGAGAGGAGAGACCCAGTACTTC.

V and J are TRBV7-2 and TRBJ2-1; tentative D call: TRBD2 (5 bases). This CDR3 is built from 18 residues. The V and J ends lost 2 bases and 5 bases respectively, with 22 bases between them. Per the germline V gene, CDR1 is SGHTA and CDR2 is FQGNSA. This chain's CDR3 is CASSLRSRGGGFNNEQFF. In nucleotides, the CDR3 is TGTGCCAGCAGCTTACGTTCTCGAGGCGGAGGCTTTAACAATGAGCAGTTCTTC.

The sample holds one count of this clone. This chain links TRBV28 with TRBJ2-5; 10 bases are shared with TRBD2. The CDR3 is 16 residues long. Germline CDR1 is MDHEN and CDR2 is SYDVKM. Trimming took 6 bases from V and 2 from J; bases not matched to a gene: 9. The CDR3 sequence: CASSLSPAGGQETQYF. As DNA, the CDR3 is TGTGCCAGCAGCCTGTCCCCAGCGGGGGGGCAAGAGACCCAGTACTTC. Using reference TRBV28 and TRBJ2-5 for the parts outside the CDR3, the full variable domain is DVKVTQSSRYLVKRTGEKVFLECVQDMDHENMFWYRQDPGLGLRLIYFSYDVKMKEKGDIPEGYSVSREKKERFSLILESASTNQTSMYLCASSLSPAGGQETQYFGPGTRLLVL.

The chain recombines TRBV5-1 with TRBJ2-1, with TRBD1 matching 10 bases. In germline, CDR1 is SGHRS, CDR2 YFSETQ. The CDR3 spans 13 residues. The V gene end was trimmed by 7 bases and the J gene end by 7 bases; junction bases not matched to a gene: 5. The CDR3 coding sequence is TGCGCCAGCGAGGGACAGGGGTTTAATGAGCAGTTCTTC. Encoded protein: CASEGQGFNEQFF.

Only one count was recorded for this clone. The rearrangement links TRBV28 to TRBJ1-4; D remains unclear. Germline V gene lookup returns CDR1 MDHEN and CDR2 SYDVKM. This CDR3 is 15 amino acids long. The V and J ends lost 4 bases and 4 bases respectively, with 13 bases between them. The DNA of the CDR3 is TGTGCCAGCAGTTATCGAGGCAAGATTAATGAAAAACTGTTTTTT. Amino acid sequence: CASSYRGKINEKLFF.

The V gene is TRBV4-1, the J gene TRBJ2-7; 7 bases align to TRBD1. The CDR3 sequence is 14 residues long. The germline CDR1 and CDR2 sequences are MGHRA and YSYEKL. The ends lost 2 bases at V and 4 bases at J; junction bases unmatched: 5. This CDR3 reads CASSQTGDEYEQYF. The DNA of the CDR3 is TGCGCCAGCAGCCAAACAGGGGATGAGTACGAGCAGTACTTC.

V gene TRBV9 combines with J gene TRBJ1-6; D might be TRBD1 (5 bases). The CDR3 is made up of 21 amino acids. In germline, CDR1 is SGDLS, CDR2 YYNGEE. With 3 bases removed from V and 0 bases from J, the gap between germline ends came to 25 bases. CDR3 residues: CASSADLTARPKSSYNSPLHF. CDR3 coding DNA: TGTGCCAGCAGCGCCGACCTGACAGCTAGGCCTAAGAGCTCCTATAATTCACCCCTCCACTTT.

V usage is TRBV19 and J usage is TRBJ1-1, with 7 bases identical to TRBD1. The CDR3 spans 15 residues. CDR1 is LNHDA, CDR2 SQIVND, per germline (reference sequence). The V gene end was trimmed by 4 bases and the J gene end by 0 bases; junction bases not matched to a gene: 5. The chain's CDR3 is CASSSRDSLNTEAFF. For the CDR3, the DNA is TGTGCCAGTAGTAGTAGGGACAGCTTGAACACTGAAGCTTTCTTT. The full variable domain, completed using reference TRBV19 and TRBJ1-1, is DGGITQSPKYLFRKEGQNVTLSCEQNLNHDAMYWYRQDPGQGLRLIYYSQIVNDFQKGDIAEGYSVSREKKESFPLTVTSAQKNPTAFYLCASSSRDSLNTEAFFGQGTRLTVV.

The CDR3 region is CASSPSVNYEQYF. CDR3 in DNA: TGTGCCAGCAGCCCTAGCGTAAACTACGAGCAGTACTTC. This chain joins TRBV5-4 and TRBJ2-7, with a weak D call TRBD2 (6 bases). CDR1 and CDR2 from the germline V gene are SGHNT and YYREEE (reference sequence). Trimming took 4 bases from V and 3 from J, leaving 11 bases between them. The CDR3 sequence is 13 residues long.

The table lists this clone with a few counts. The V and J genes are TRBV7-6 and TRBJ2-7, with D possibly TRBD1 on 5 matching bases. V lost 5 bases, J lost 4 bases, and 24 bases lay in between. This CDR3 comprises 17 residues. Germline V gene data show CDR1 as SGHVS and CDR2 as FNYEAQ. The CDR3 coding sequence is TGTGCCAGCAGCCCTCGCCACACAGGTCCTTTTGGGTACGAGCAGTACTTC. Translation gives CASSPRHTGPFGYEQYF.

Concerning this clone: In the same sample, other DNA sequences code for this CDR3. The chain links TRBV11-2 to TRBJ2-4; D possibly corresponds to TRBD2 (7 bases). The CDR3 spans 18 residues. Germline assignment: CDR1 SGHAT and CDR2 FQNNGV. V was cut by 8 bases and J by 4 bases, with 27 bases left in between. The CDR3 reads CASPLWGGPKLRKNIQYF. As DNA, the CDR3 is TGTGCCAGCCCACTTTGGGGGGGGCCAAAGCTACGGAAAAACATTCAGTACTTC. The full variable domain, its missing parts supplied by reference TRBV11-2 and TRBJ2-4, is EAGVAQSPRYKIIEKRQSVAFWCNPISGHATLYWYQQILGQGPKLLIQFQNNGVVDDSQLPKDRFSAERLKGVDSTLKIQPAKLEDSAVYLCASPLWGGPKLRKNIQYFGAGTRLSVL.

V gene TRBV6-1 combines with J gene TRBJ2-5; a possible D gene is TRBD1 (6 bases). CDR3 size: 16 residues. V lost 3 bases and J 0 bases, leaving 14 bases between the germline ends. Germline V gene data show CDR1 as MNHNS and CDR2 as SASEGT. CDR3 sequence reads: CASSDLQGFDQETQYF. The CDR3 nucleotides read TGTGCCAGCAGTGACCTACAGGGCTTCGACCAAGAGACCCAGTACTTC.

This clone was recorded only once. Other DNA sequences of this sample code for an identical CDR3. The rearrangement joins TRBV5-4 to TRBJ2-7; 7 bases fit TRBD1. V trimming: 4 bases; J trimming: 1 base; junction bases outside the gene matches: 2. The CDR3 covers 13 residues. Germline V gene data show CDR1 as SGHNT and CDR2 as YYREEE (reference sequence). CDR3 nucleotide sequence: TGTGCCAGCAGCCTGGGACAGTCCTACGAGCAGTACTTC. The encoded protein is CASSLGQSYEQYF.

The chain combines TRBV27 with TRBJ2-1, with D possibly TRBD1 on 5 matching bases. The CDR3 covers 12 residues. CDR1 MNHEY and CDR2 SMNVEV come from the germline V gene (reference sequence). V lost 6 bases to trimming and J lost 8 bases, with 11 bases between them. CDR3 loop: CASSHTGDEQFF. The CDR3 DNA sequence: TGTGCCAGCAGCCACACAGGTGATGAGCAGTTCTTC.

This clone was counted only a few times. The chain carries TRBV6-4 and TRBJ1-2, with 7 nucleotides matching TRBD1. Germline assignment: CDR1 MRHNA and CDR2 SNTAGT. The CDR3 loop spans 14 amino acids. The junction had 6 bases not matched to a gene; V was cut back by 2 bases and J by 6 bases. DNA for the CDR3: TGTGCCAGCAGTGACGGCCGGACAGGTGATGGCTACACCTTC. Its protein product is CASSDGRTGDGYTF.